The 25 T cell receptor beta chains below all came from one sample that was sequenced in a study of shared clonotypes between healthy human individuals (dated by TCRdb to the early 2020s). Receptor libraries were prepared by the immunoSEQ multiplex PCR assay. TCRdb re-hosts the immuneACCESS table, in-frame sequences only. Its copies lack some clones; in the studies checked, an unresolved V gene accounts for under half of them, and the cause for the rest is not known. Counted in this sample were over 400,000 clones; roughly 95% of them appeared once. The ten largest clonotypes hold about 0.06% of the sample. The sample comprised naive CD4+ T cells sorted from blood. The meaning of the sample's cell subset or site label: CD45RA+ positively selected. The receptors stem from a woman younger than 45 in good health.

The chain couples TRBV5-6 to TRBJ2-5, with 8 bases aligning to TRBD1. Germline trimming cut 3 bases from V and 4 bases from J; bases unmatched to any gene: 2. This CDR3 spans 13 amino acids. Germline V gene lookup returns CDR1 SGHDT and CDR2 YYEEEE. CDR3 DNA: TGTGCCAGCAGCTGGGGACAGGTAGAGACCCAGTACTTC. This codes for CASSWGQVETQYF.

The V call is TRBV27, the J call TRBJ2-1; D could derive from TRBD1 or TRBD2 (5 bases each). Germline values: CDR1 MNHEY, CDR2 SMNVEV (reference sequence). Deletions cut 4 bases from V and 8 bases from J, with 21 bases between. The CDR3 is made up of 16 amino acids. The CDR3 here is CASSSPGTPSRDEQFF. As DNA, the CDR3 is TGTGCCAGCAGTTCCCCCGGGACCCCAAGTAGGGATGAGCAGTTCTTC.

The J gene is TRBJ2-1, the V gene TRBV10-2; D is uncertain. Trimming removed 5 bases at V and 4 bases at J, with 6 bases between. This CDR3 region has 12 residues. The germline V gene has CDR1 WSHSY and CDR2 SAAADI. CDR3 sequence reads: CASSISYNEQFF. The CDR3 coding sequence is TGCGCCAGCAGTATAAGTTACAATGAGCAGTTCTTC.

The chain joins TRBV12-5 to TRBJ2-7, with D uncertain. V was pared by 5 bases and J by 2 bases, with 7 bases between. CDR1 and CDR2 (germline): LGHNT, FRNRAP. This CDR3 is built from 12 residues. This CDR3 is CASGKQPYEQYF. The DNA for the CDR3 is TGTGCTAGTGGTAAACAGCCCTACGAGCAGTACTTC.

The V gene is TRBV10-3, the J gene TRBJ2-1; 7 nucleotides agree with TRBD1. Germline V lookup: CDR1 ENHRY, CDR2 SYGVKD. V shed 0 bases, J shed 10 bases, and the junction held 3 bases outside the gene matches. The CDR3 extends over 13 amino acids. The CDR3 reads CAISESKDREQFF. CDR3 in DNA: TGTGCCATCAGTGAGTCGAAGGACAGGGAGCAGTTCTTC.

CDR3 sequence: CASSSGQGGGTEAFF. CDR3 nucleotides: TGCGCCAGCAGCTCGGGACAGGGCGGGGGGACTGAAGCTTTCTTT. This chain joins TRBV5-1 and TRBJ1-1; 9 bases are shared with TRBD1. From germline, CDR1 is SGHRS and CDR2 YFSETQ. Trimming took 3 bases from V and 5 from J; bases not matched to a gene: 8. The CDR3 is made up of 15 amino acids.

The V and J genes are TRBV7-6 and TRBJ2-5; 7 nucleotides agree with TRBD1. Germline values: CDR1 SGHVS, CDR2 FNYEAQ. The V gene end was trimmed by 5 bases and the J gene end by 0 bases; junction bases not matched to a gene: 9. The CDR3 has 16 residues. The CDR3 bases are TGTGCCAGCAGCGGTGGACAGGACTTCTACCAAGAGACCCAGTACTTC. Its translation is CASSGGQDFYQETQYF.

The V and J genes are TRBV5-4 and TRBJ1-1, with a possible D match to TRBD1 (5 bases). With 1 base removed from V and 0 bases from J, the gap between germline ends came to 10 bases. CDR3 length: 15 residues. Germline lookup yields CDR1 SGHNT and CDR2 YYREEE (reference sequence). Written as DNA, the CDR3 is TGTGCCAGCAGCTTGAAAACAGGAGTGAACACTGAAGCTTTCTTT. It yields the protein CASSLKTGVNTEAFF.

This rearrangement joins TRBV29-1 to TRBJ1-5; possible D gene TRBD1, 6 bases. This CDR3 has 12 residues. Germline V gene lookup returns CDR1 SQVTM and CDR2 ANQGSEA. Trimming shortened V by 4 bases and J by 4 bases, and 8 bases separated the two germline ends. CDR3 sequence: CSVGGANQPQHF. In DNA form, the CDR3 reads TGCAGCGTTGGGGGGGCAAATCAGCCCCAGCATTTT.

J is TRBJ2-7 and V is TRBV10-1; D unclear. The CDR3 loop spans 14 amino acids. Germline V gene lookup returns CDR1 WNHNN and CDR2 SYGVQD (reference sequence). V was pared by 0 bases and J by 9 bases, with 15 bases between. The CDR3 sequence: CASSESYATIGQYF. In DNA, the CDR3 is TGCGCCAGCAGTGAGTCGTACGCGACGATCGGGCAGTACTTC.

The V gene is TRBV9, the J gene TRBJ1-1; D gene ambiguous. Germline V gives CDR1 SGDLS, CDR2 YYNGEE. There are 14 residues in the CDR3. V dropped 3 bases and J dropped 4 bases, with 13 bases sitting between them. In nucleotides, the CDR3 is TGTGCCAGCAGCGAGACCCCGTTCGGCACTGAAGCTTTCTTT. This translates into CASSETPFGTEAFF.

This clone was seen once. The sample has other DNA sequences that encode this CDR3 too. The chain carries TRBV7-9 and TRBJ2-7, with TRBD2 matching over 8 bases. The CDR3 length is 14 residues. CDR1 SEHNR and CDR2 FQNEAQ come from the germline V gene (reference sequence). The J segment lost 4 bases and the V segment lost 1 base, leaving 3 bases of the junction unmatched. In DNA, the CDR3 is TGTGCCAGCAGCTTAGTCGGGAGGGGATACGAGCAGTACTTC. Translation gives CASSLVGRGYEQYF.

This clone was detected only once. This chain connects TRBV21-1 to TRBJ2-4; the table's D call, TRBD1, was not checked against the DNA. TRBV21-1 represents a pseudogene. CDR3 size: 21 residues. The CDR3 nucleotides read TGTGCCAGCGCCCATAAATGGCAGGGTCCTCAATTTGGGGTTCCCAAAAACATTCAGTACTTC. It is translated as CASAHKWQGPQFGVPKNIQYF.

This chain connects TRBV5-4 to TRBJ2-5; D unclear. The CDR3 length is 13 residues. V was shortened by 0 bases and J by 2 bases, with 5 bases between the two germline ends. CDR1 is SGHNT, CDR2 YYREEE, per germline (reference sequence). The CDR3: CASSLVRQETQYF. The CDR3 DNA sequence: TGTGCCAGCAGCTTGGTCCGGCAAGAGACCCAGTACTTC.

The chain has TRBV7-2 and TRBJ2-1, with D possibly being TRBD2 (6 bases). Trimming left V 1 base short and J 8 bases short, with 21 bases between. This CDR3 region has 17 residues. Looked up from germline, CDR1 is SGHTA and CDR2 is FQGNSA. In DNA form, the CDR3 reads TGTGCCAGCAGCTTAGTAGTGAGGAGGGGAAGGTTTGATGAGCAGTTCTTC. Translated: CASSLVVRRGRFDEQFF. Filled out from reference TRBV7-2 and TRBJ2-1, the complete variable domain reads GAGVSQSPSNKVTEKGKDVELRCDPISGHTALYWYRQSLGQGLEFLIYFQGNSAPDKSGLPSDRFSAERTGGSVSTLTIQRTQQEDSAVYLCASSLVVRRGRFDEQFFGPGTRLTVL.

As regards this clone: Other DNA variants within this sample encode the same CDR3. The chain recombines TRBV9 with TRBJ2-4; unclear D gene. The germline V gene has CDR1 SGDLS and CDR2 YYNGEE. CDR3 length equals 13 residues. The germline V and J ends were trimmed by 0 bases and 5 bases, with 6 bases remaining between them. The CDR3 spells CASSVDGQNIQYF. CDR3 nucleotides: TGTGCCAGCAGCGTAGATGGTCAAAACATTCAGTACTTC. The full variable domain, in which reference TRBV9 and TRBJ2-4 provide the parts outside the CDR3, is DSGVTQTPKHLITATGQRVTLRCSPRSGDLSVYWYQQSLDQGLQFLIQYYNGEERAKGNILERFSAQQFPDLHSELNLSSLELGDSALYFCASSVDGQNIQYFGAGTRLSVL.

The rearrangement links TRBV9 to TRBJ2-2; D remains unclear. The CDR3 has 17 residues. The V end was cut by 0 bases, the J end by 6 bases, with 18 bases between. The V gene's germline CDR1 is SGDLS and CDR2 YYNGEE. The CDR3 sequence: CASSVDSRRAIAGELFF. In DNA, the CDR3 is TGTGCCAGCAGCGTAGACTCGCGTAGGGCTATCGCCGGGGAGCTGTTTTTT.

This chain connects TRBV5-4 to TRBJ2-5; 10 bases line up with TRBD2. Per germline, CDR1 SGHNT and CDR2 YYREEE (reference sequence). After removal of 0 bases from V and 8 bases from J, the junction contained 4 bases not matched to a gene. CDR3 length: 14 amino acids. In DNA, the CDR3 is TGTGCCAGCAGCTTGGGGCTAGCGGGAGATACCCAGTACTTC. This codes for CASSLGLAGDTQYF.

The chain employs TRBV6-1 and TRBJ1-5, with D tentatively TRBD1 (6 bases). The CDR3 is 13 residues long. V lost 6 bases and J 3 bases, leaving 9 bases between the germline ends. The germline gives CDR1 MNHNS, CDR2 SASEGT. CDR3 bases: TGTGCCAGCAGAACAGGGTACAATCAGCCCCAGCATTTT. It is translated as CASRTGYNQPQHF.

The chain is built from TRBV6-5 and TRBJ2-2, with 7 nucleotides matching TRBD1. This CDR3 has 14 residues. Germline V gene data show CDR1 as MNHEY and CDR2 as SVGAGI. V dropped 5 bases and J dropped 1; count of bases not matched to a gene: 1. CDR3 region: CASSGTVNTGELFF. DNA for the CDR3: TGTGCCAGCAGTGGGACAGTGAACACCGGGGAGCTGTTTTTT.

Note on this clone: This same CDR3 is encoded by further DNA sequences in the sample. The V call is TRBV5-1, the J call TRBJ1-1, with TRBD1 as a possible D gene (6 bases). The CDR3 totals 14 residues. Looked up from germline, CDR1 is SGHRS and CDR2 is YFSETQ. Trimming left V 2 bases short and J 1 base short, with 9 bases between. CDR3 sequence: CASSLRTENTEAFF. The CDR3 DNA reads TGCGCCAGCAGCTTACGGACAGAGAACACTGAAGCTTTCTTT.

In this sample, this clone turned up once. The V and J genes are TRBV27 and TRBJ1-6, with 8 bases fitting TRBD1. Germline values: CDR1 MNHEY, CDR2 SMNVEV (reference sequence). V was clipped by 6 bases and J by 0 bases; unmatched bases: 13. This CDR3 has 19 residues. The CDR3 nucleotides read TGTGCCAGCAGCATTTCCCAGAGACAGGGGCTCTCCTATAATTCACCCCTCCACTTT. This translates into CASSISQRQGLSYNSPLHF.

As concerns this clone: This sample includes further DNA sequences coding for the same CDR3. The chain carries TRBV5-1 and TRBJ2-7; perhaps TRBD1 as D (6 bases). The V end lost 0 bases, the J end lost 4 bases, and 8 bases lay between the germline ends. This CDR3 contains 13 residues. Germline CDR1 reads SGHRS; CDR2 reads YFSETQ. The CDR3 sequence: CASSLGDTYEQYF. The DNA of the CDR3 is TGCGCCAGCAGCTTGGGGGACACGTACGAGCAGTACTTC.

The chain is built from TRBV11-2 and TRBJ1-1, with a weak D call TRBD1 (6 bases). Germline loops: CDR1 SGHAT, CDR2 FQNNGV. The V end lost 2 bases, the J end lost 4 bases, and 14 bases lay between the germline ends. This CDR3 region has 15 residues. CDR3 DNA: TGTGCCAGCAGCTTATTTTTAGGGGGGGCCACTGAAGCTTTCTTT. Protein: CASSLFLGGATEAFF.

This chain joins TRBV10-3 and TRBJ1-1; perhaps TRBD1 as D (6 bases). This CDR3 is built from 15 residues. V shed 0 bases and J shed 1 base, with 9 bases lying between them. Germline V lookup: CDR1 ENHRY, CDR2 SYGVKD. CDR3: CAISESPGANTEAFF. DNA of the CDR3: TGTGCCATCAGTGAGTCTCCGGGGGCGAACACTGAAGCTTTCTTT.